This TCR beta chain was captured in a study of blood T cell repertoires in COVID-19. Study overall: PBMCs, B-cell-depleted T cells, or T cells provided the cDNA or gDNA that made up the material.

In the source study's methods: Estimation of nucleated cell counts relied on the amplification of reference gene primers. Sequencing used immunoSEQ multiplex PCR; TCRdb keeps in-frame clones, though not all of them. V and J calls and clone size are those listed in that table; D and trimming were worked out from the DNA. The repertoire holds roughly 150,000 clones, about 85% seen once, with 6.5% to 7.5% in the top ten. The source is a man older than 75 with COVID-19, enrolled during active disease. Sequenced sample: peripheral blood.

The CDR3 nucleotides read TGTGCCAGCAGCCCGTCGGGACAGAGGGGAGCACTGTTTTTT. Its protein is CASSPSGQRGALFF. The V and J genes are TRBV3-1 (or the pseudogene TRBV3-2) and TRBJ1-4, with TRBD1 matching over 7 bases. V trimming: 4 bases; J trimming: 13 bases; junction bases outside the gene matches: 12. This CDR3 is 14 amino acids long. The germline gives CDR1 LGHDT, CDR2 YNNKEL (reference sequence).